Here is one T cell receptor (beta chain) with its context. Its antigen is as yet unknown. The data were taken from a study of sequential checkpoint blockade in melanoma. On the study more broadly: DNA from 70 to 95 pretreatment tumor samples underwent TCRβ immunosequencing. Over 20 patients had matched tumor biopsies before treatment and at week 13 after nivolumab or ipilimumab alone.

Sequencing was performed with immunoSEQ multiplex PCR; in TCRdb, only in-frame clones are kept and a portion is missing. The sample carries roughly 4,500 clones, 20% to 25% recorded once. Treatment of the sample: randomized to nivolumab then ipilimumab (arm A) or the reverse (arm B). The study, taken as a whole, reports: Pretreatment TIL clonality tracked with response in the nivolumab-first arm.

Deletions cut 0 bases from V and 2 bases from J, with 18 bases between. The V gene's germline CDR1 is SGHDN and CDR2 FVKESK. This CDR3 region has 18 residues. This specimen was tumor tissue (inferred from file names), taken from a patient given nivolumab and ipilimumab in sequence. This receptor was identified in a human donor with melanoma. V usage is TRBV14 and J usage is TRBJ2-3; tentatively, D is TRBD1 (6 bases). The chain's CDR3 is CASSQDSRRQAITDTQYF. Written as DNA, the CDR3 is TGTGCCAGCAGCCAAGATAGTCGAAGACAGGCGATCACAGATACGCAGTATTTT.